The T cell receptor beta chain under discussion was sequenced for a study of shared clonotypes between healthy human individuals. For this clone: Its specificity is unknown.

Overall study findings and caveats: Large sequencing depth failed to make sorted-subset sequencing complete, rarefaction showed.

Several immunoSEQ plates held equal portions of the genomic DNA taken from each subset. As processed by the authors: From ImmunoSEQ came sequences covering only the junction and carrying no quality scores, so filtering differed. Profiled with immunoSEQ multiplex PCR; TCRdb holds only in-frame clones, not every one. Clone size and V and J calls were adopted from that table, with D and trimming inferred from the DNA. This sample has 1.5 million to 1.9 million clones, with 95% to 99% found just once. V lost 6 bases to trimming and J lost 7 bases, with 16 bases between them. Germline values: CDR1 MNHEY, CDR2 SVGAGI. The CDR3 length is 15 residues.

The sequence came from a young man in good health. V gene TRBV6-5 combines with J gene TRBJ1-6; D gene uncertain. Material for sequencing was naive CD4+ T cells sorted from blood. Subset in this sample: CD45RA+ positively selected. CDR3 DNA: TGTGCCAGCAGGCCGGGGAGCGTCGTCAATTCACCCCTCCACTTT. Translation: CASRPGSVVNSPLHF.